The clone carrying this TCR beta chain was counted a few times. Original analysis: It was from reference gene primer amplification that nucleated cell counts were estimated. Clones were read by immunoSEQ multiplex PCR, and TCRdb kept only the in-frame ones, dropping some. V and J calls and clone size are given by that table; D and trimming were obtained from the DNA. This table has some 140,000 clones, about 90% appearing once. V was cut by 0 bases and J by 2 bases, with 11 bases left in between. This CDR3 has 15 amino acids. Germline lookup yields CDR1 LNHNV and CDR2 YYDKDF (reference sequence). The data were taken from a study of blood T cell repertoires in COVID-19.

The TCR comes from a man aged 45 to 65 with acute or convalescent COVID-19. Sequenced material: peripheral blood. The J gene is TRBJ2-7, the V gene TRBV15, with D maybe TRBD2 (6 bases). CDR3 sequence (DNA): TGTGCCACCAGCAGAGACCTAGCGAAACCCTACGAGCAGTACTTC. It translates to CATSRDLAKPYEQYF.